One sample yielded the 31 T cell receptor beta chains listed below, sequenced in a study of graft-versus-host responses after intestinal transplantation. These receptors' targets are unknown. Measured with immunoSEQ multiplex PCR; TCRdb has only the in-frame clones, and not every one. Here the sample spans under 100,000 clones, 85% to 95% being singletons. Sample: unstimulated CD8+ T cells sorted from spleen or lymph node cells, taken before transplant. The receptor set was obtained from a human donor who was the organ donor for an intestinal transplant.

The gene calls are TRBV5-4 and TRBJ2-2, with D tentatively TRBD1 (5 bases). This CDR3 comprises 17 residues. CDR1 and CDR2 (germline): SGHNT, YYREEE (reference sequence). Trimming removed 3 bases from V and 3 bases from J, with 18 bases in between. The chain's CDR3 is CASSSIPQGIHTGELFF. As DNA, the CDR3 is TGTGCCAGCAGCTCTATACCGCAGGGAATCCACACCGGGGAGCTGTTTTTT.

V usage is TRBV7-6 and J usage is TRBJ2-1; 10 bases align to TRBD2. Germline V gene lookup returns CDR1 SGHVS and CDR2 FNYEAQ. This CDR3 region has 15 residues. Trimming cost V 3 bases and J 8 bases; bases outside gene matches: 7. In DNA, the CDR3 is TGTGCCAGCAGCTTTAGCGGGGGGAGTATCGATGAGCAGTTCTTC. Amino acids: CASSFSGGSIDEQFF.

This chain's CDR3 is CASSQVGGKETQYF. The CDR3 coding sequence is TGTGCCAGCAGCCAAGTCGGCGGAAAAGAGACCCAGTACTTC. The chain links TRBV4-2 to TRBJ2-5, with D unclear. V lost 1 base, J lost 3 bases, and 9 bases lay in between. The CDR3 is 14 residues long. Germline lookup yields CDR1 LGHNA and CDR2 YNFKEQ.

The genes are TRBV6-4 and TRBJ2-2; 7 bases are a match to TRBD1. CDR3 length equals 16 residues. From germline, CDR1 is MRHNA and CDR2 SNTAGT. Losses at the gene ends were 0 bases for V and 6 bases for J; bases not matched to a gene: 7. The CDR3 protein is CASSDSPGQSPGELFF. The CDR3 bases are TGTGCCAGCAGTGACTCCCCGGGACAGTCGCCCGGGGAGCTGTTTTTT.

The DNA of the CDR3 is TGTGCCAGCAGCTTAGAGGGGGGGACAGGAAGGGGCGACACTAACCTTTCCTACAATGAGCAGTTCTTC. Encoded protein: CASSLEGGTGRGDTNLSYNEQFF. V gene TRBV13 combines with J gene TRBJ2-1, with D possibly being TRBD1 (8 bases). Germline lookup yields CDR1 PRHDT and CDR2 FYEKMQ (reference sequence). The CDR3 extends over 23 amino acids. Between the trimmed V and J ends, which lost 1 base and 1 base, there was a span of 32 bases.

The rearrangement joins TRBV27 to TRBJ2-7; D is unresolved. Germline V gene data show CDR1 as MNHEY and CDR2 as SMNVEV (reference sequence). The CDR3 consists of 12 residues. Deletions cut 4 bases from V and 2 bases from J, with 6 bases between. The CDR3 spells CASSSSTYEQYF. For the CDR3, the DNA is TGTGCCAGCAGTTCGTCTACCTACGAGCAGTACTTC.

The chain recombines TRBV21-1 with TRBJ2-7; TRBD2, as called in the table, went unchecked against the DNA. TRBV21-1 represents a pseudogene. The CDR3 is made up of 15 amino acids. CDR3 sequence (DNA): TGTGCCAGCAGCCCCTGGCGCGGGAGGGCCTACGAGCAGTACTTC. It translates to CASSPWRGRAYEQYF.

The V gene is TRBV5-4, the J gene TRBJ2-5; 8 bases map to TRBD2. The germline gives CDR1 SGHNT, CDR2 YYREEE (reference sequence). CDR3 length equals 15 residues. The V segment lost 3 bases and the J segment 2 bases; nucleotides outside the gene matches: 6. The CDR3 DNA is TGTGCCAGCAGCTCCCCCGGGGGGGTTCAAGAGACCCAGTACTTC. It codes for CASSSPGGVQETQYF.

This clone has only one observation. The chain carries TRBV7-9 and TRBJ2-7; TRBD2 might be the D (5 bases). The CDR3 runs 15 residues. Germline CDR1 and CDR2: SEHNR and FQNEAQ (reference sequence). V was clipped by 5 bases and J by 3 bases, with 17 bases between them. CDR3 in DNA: TGTGCCAGCAGCCTAGTCCTAGCCCCGGACTACGAGCAGTACTTC. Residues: CASSLVLAPDYEQYF.

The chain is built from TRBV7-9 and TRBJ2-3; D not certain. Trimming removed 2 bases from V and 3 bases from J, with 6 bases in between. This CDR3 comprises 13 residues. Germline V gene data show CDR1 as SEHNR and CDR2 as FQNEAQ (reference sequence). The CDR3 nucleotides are TGTGCCAGCAGCTTAACACCAACAGATACGCAGTATTTT. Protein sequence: CASSLTPTDTQYF. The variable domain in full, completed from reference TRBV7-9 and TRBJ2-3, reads DTGVSQNPRHKITKRGQNVTFRCDPISEHNRLYWYRQTLGQGPEFLTYFQNEAQLEKSRLLSDRFSAERPKGSFSTLEIQRTEQGDSAMYLCASSLTPTDTQYFGPGTRLTVL.

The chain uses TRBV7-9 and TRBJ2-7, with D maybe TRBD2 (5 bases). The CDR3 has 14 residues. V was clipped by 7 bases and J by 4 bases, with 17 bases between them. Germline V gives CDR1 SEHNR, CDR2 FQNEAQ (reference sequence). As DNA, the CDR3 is TGTGCCAGCAACACCCACGGGGAACGGTACGAGCAGTACTTC. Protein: CASNTHGERYEQYF.

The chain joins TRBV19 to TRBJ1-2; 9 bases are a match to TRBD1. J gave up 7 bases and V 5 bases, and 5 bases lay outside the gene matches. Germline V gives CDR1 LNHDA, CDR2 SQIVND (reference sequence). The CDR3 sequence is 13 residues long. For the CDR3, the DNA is TGTGCCAGTAGTTTACAGGGGGCAACTGGCTACACCTTC. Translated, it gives CASSLQGATGYTF.

In DNA, the CDR3 is TGTGCCAGCTCACTCCGGGAAACGAGTGAAGCTTTCTTT. This sequence encodes CASSLRETSEAFF. This chain connects TRBV18 to TRBJ1-1; D is uncertain. Germline loops: CDR1 KGHSH, CDR2 LQKENI. The CDR3 sequence is 13 residues long. Trimming cost V 4 bases and J 7 bases, with 13 bases left between them.

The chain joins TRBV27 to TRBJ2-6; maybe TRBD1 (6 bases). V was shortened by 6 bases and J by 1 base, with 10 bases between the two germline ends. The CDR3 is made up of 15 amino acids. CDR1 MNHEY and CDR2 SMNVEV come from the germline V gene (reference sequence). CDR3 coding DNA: TGTGCCAGCAGCACCCAGGGGTCTGGGGCCAACGTCCTGACTTTC. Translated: CASSTQGSGANVLTF.

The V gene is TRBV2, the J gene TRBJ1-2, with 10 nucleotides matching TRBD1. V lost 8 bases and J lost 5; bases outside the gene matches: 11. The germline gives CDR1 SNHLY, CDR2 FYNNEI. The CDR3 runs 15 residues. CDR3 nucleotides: TGTGCCAGCGAAGAATGGACAGGGGGGATTTATGGCTACACCTTC. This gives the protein CASEEWTGGIYGYTF.

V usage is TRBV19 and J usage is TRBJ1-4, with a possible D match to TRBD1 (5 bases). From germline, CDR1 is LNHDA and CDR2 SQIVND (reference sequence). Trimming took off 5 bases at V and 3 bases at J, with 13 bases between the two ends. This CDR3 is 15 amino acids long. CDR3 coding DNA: TGTGCCAGTAGTGGCACAGGCGCAGCTAATGAAAAACTGTTTTTT. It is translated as CASSGTGAANEKLFF.

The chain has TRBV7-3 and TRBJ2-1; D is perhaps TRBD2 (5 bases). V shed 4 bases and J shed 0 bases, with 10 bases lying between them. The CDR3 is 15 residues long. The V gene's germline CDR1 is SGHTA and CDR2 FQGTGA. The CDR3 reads CASSSLTSSYNEQFF. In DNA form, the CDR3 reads TGTGCCAGCAGCTCCCTAACTAGCTCCTACAATGAGCAGTTCTTC. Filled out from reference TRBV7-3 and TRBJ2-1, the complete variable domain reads GAGVSQTPSNKVTEKGKYVELRCDPISGHTALYWYRQSLGQGPEFLIYFQGTGAADDSGLPNDRFFAVRPEGSVSTLKIQRTERGDSAVYLCASSSLTSSYNEQFFGPGTRLTVL.

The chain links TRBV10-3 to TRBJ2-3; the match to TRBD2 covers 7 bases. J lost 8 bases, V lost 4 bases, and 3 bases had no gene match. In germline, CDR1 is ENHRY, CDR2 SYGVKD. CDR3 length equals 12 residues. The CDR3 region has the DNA TGTGCCATCAGTGGGACTAGGCTTACGCAGTATTTT. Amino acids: CAISGTRLTQYF.

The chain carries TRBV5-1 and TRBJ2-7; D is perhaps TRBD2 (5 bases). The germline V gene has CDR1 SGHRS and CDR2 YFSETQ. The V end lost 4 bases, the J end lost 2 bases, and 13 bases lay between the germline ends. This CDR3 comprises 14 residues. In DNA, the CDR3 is TGCGCCAGCAGCCGGGGTCCGGAAACCTACGAGCAGTACTTC. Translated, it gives CASSRGPETYEQYF.

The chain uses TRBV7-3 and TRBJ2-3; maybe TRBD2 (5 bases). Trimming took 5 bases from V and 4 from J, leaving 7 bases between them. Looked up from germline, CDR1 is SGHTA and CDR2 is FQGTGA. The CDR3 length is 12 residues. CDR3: CASSRGPDTQYF. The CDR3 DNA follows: TGTGCCAGCAGCAGAGGGCCAGATACGCAGTATTTT.

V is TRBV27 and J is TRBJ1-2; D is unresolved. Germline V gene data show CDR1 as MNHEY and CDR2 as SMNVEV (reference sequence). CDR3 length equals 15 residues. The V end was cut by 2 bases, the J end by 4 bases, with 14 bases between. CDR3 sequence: CASSLKLAEVYGYTF. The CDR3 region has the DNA TGTGCCAGCAGTTTAAAGTTGGCAGAAGTCTATGGCTACACCTTC.

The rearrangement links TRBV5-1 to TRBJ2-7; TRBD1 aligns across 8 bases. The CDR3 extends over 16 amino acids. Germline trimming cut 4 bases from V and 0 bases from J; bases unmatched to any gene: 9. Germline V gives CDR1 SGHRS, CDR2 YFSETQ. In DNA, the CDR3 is TGCGCCAGCAGCCTTACCGGGACAGGAGCCTCCTACGAGCAGTACTTC. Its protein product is CASSLTGTGASYEQYF.

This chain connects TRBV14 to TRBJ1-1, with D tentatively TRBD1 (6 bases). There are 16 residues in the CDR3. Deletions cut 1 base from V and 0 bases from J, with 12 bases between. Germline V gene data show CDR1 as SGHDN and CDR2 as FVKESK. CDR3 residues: CASSQGRTDLNTEAFF. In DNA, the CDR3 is TGTGCCAGCAGCCAAGGGCGGACAGATTTGAACACTGAAGCTTTCTTT.

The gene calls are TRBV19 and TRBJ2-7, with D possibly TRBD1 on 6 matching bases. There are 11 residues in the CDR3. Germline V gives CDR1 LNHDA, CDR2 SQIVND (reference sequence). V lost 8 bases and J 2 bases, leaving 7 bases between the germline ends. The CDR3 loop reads CASGTTYEQYF. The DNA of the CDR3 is TGTGCCAGTGGGACAACCTACGAGCAGTACTTC. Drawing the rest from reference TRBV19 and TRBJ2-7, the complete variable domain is DGGITQSPKYLFRKEGQNVTLSCEQNLNHDAMYWYRQDPGQGLRLIYYSQIVNDFQKGDIAEGYSVSREKKESFPLTVTSAQKNPTAFYLCASGTTYEQYFGPGTRLTVT.

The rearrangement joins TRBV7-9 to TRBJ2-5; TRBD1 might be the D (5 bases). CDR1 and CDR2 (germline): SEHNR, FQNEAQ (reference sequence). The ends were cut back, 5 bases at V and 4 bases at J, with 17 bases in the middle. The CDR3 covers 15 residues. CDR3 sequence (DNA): TGTGCCAGCAGCCCGGTCCTACCTAGGGGAGAGACCCAGTACTTC. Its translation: CASSPVLPRGETQYF.

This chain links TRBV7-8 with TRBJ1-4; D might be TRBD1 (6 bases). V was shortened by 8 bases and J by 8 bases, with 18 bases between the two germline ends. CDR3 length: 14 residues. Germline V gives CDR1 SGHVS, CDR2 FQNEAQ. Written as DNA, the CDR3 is TGTGCCAGCGGGGAACAGGGCAGGAACGAAAAACTGTTTTTT. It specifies CASGEQGRNEKLFF.

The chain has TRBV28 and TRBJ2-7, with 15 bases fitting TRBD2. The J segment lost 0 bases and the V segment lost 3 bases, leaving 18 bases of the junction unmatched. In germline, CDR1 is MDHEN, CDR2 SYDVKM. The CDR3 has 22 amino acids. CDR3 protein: CASSFLSLLTGTSGRYSYEQYF. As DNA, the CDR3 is TGTGCCAGCAGTTTCTTGAGTCTCCTTACTGGGACTAGCGGGAGGTACTCCTACGAGCAGTACTTC.

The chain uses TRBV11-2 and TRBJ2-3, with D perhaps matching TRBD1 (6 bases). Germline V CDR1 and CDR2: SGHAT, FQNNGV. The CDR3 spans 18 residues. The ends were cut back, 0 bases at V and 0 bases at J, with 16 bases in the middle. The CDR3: CASSLERVQGPSTDTQYF. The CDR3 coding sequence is TGTGCCAGCAGCTTAGAACGGGTACAGGGACCAAGCACAGATACGCAGTATTTT.

The CDR3 is CAISLASHRGEAFF. The CDR3 DNA sequence: TGTGCCATCAGTTTGGCGAGTCACCGCGGGGAAGCTTTCTTT. J is TRBJ1-1 and V is TRBV10-3, with D unresolved. The CDR3 runs to 14 residues. The V end was cut by 5 bases, the J end by 8 bases, with 18 bases between. Germline CDR1 ENHRY, CDR2 SYGVKD.

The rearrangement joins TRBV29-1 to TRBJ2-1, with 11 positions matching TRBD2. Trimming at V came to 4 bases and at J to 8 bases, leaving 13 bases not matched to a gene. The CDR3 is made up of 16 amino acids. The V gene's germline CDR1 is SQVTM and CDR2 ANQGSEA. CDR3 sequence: CSVASGNSGREDEQFF. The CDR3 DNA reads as TGCAGCGTTGCCTCGGGGAATAGCGGGAGGGAAGATGAGCAGTTCTTC.

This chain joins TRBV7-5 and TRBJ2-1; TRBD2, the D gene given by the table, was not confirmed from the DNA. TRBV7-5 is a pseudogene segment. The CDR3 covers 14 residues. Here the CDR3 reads CARSLPTRRNEQFF. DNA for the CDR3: TGTGCCAGAAGCTTGCCGACTCGGCGGAATGAGCAGTTCTTC.